This T cell receptor beta chain was sequenced for a study of tissue T cells after allogeneic stem cell transplantation (dated by TCRdb to 2022 to 2024). With regard to the full study: Every GVHD patient got a graft from a donor, with four grafts unmodified and three CD34-selected to deplete T cells. If a tissue had multiple samples, a pathologist reviewed H&E sections so that samples with histologically apparent lymphocytes got priority for sequencing. The study profiled TCR beta repertoires across many tissues from research autopsies of patients with and without GVHD, plus mouse models of GVHD. On the human side, the study was prospective and observational, with no blinding or randomization. Beyond this particular receptor, the publication reports: Which tissue TCRs were alloreactive or antigen-specific was not determined in the study, and some clones might have been persisting host cells. In both patients and mice, T cells from blood and spleen covered only a limited part of the TCR repertoire found in tissues. Within patients, how anatomically similar the tissues were was a key factor in shaping TCR repertoire composition, regardless of disease or transplant status. Not many T cell clones showed up in more than one patient, yet clustering based on motifs uncovered repertoire signatures that were shared across patients in a tissue-specific way. Sampling depth was acknowledged as a limitation, and the patient cohort was both small and clinically heterogeneous.

Library prep was done by the immunoSEQ multiplex PCR assay. Adaptive Biotechnologies performed TCRbeta CDR3 sequencing at survey depth and reported CDR3 sequences, V/J genes, productive frequency, and template counts. TCR beta CDR3 regions were amplified from genomic DNA rather than RNA. Regarding the original processing steps: Jensen-Shannon divergence was used to quantify pairwise repertoire overlap between tissues, with a value of 1 indicating complete divergence and a value of 0 indicating identical repertoires. Based on pairwise JSD values, tissues were grouped by single-linkage agglomerative hierarchical clustering, and the results were shown as dendrograms. All patient samples were analyzed with GLIPH2 using simulation_depth 1000, kmer_min_depth 3 and cdr3_length_cutoff 8, and only groups containing more than two unique CDR3s were kept. A standardized tissue-overlap score was calculated by extrapolating Jaccard GLIPH-group overlap across patients to a standard repertoire size of 1000 clones. Linear mixed-effect models, with tissue included as a fixed effect and individual included as a random effect, were used to assess associations of diversity with clinical or experimental variables. TCRdb provides this immuneACCESS table in a form limited to in-frame rearrangements. Some clones are lacking; in checked studies, under half of them reflect an unresolved V gene, and why the rest are absent is not known. D and trimming were read from the DNA, whereas the V and J calls and clone size are those reported in that table. The sample table records approximately 3,000 clones; 62% of these occur just once. The biggest ten clones account for roughly 16% of the sample.

The label giving this sample's time point can be read as: human tissue collected at research (rapid) autopsy. Over a roughly 3-year period, six to eight adult allo-HCT recipients who had steroid-refractory GVHD were prospectively enrolled in a research-autopsy study. Gastrointestinal GVHD was present in all GVHD patients, several lines of GVHD-directed therapy were administered to all GVHD patients, and skin involvement was additionally present in 4 or 5 GVHD patients. Autopsy tissues, which were obtained after a median post-mortem interval of approximately ten hours, included GI sites from esophagus to rectum, liver, skin and lymphoid organs including spleen. Autopsy specimens were bisected, with one portion flash-frozen in liquid nitrogen and the rest formalin-fixed; GI outer muscle layers were removed. To extract genomic DNA from frozen tissues, either the Mag-Bind Blood & Tissue DNA HDQ 96 Kit on a Chemagic 360 or the DNeasy Blood & Tissue Kit was used. Because of concern about red blood cell contamination, extracted DNA was further purified using the Genomic DNA Clean & Concentrator-25 kit.

About this clone: It lacks a known antigen. Base qualities are not recorded, but no much larger clone differs from it by a single base.

The sequencing used ascending colon tissue, collected at autopsy. The origin of this receptor is an older male patient with steroid-refractory graft-versus-host disease after an allogeneic stem cell transplant. After a transplant, some T cells may be of graft donor origin.

The DNA sequence is as follows: TGTGCCAGCAGCTGGGGTTCGGGGCCCCAGCATTTT. Translated, it reads CASSWGSGPQHF. In this chain, TRBV5-6 is recombined with TRBJ1-5; a confident D gene designation cannot be given. Looking up the germline V gene yields CDR1 SGHDT and CDR2 YYEEEE. Including the terminal cysteine and phenylalanine, the CDR3 comprises 12 residues. Only the CDR3 region is kept as DNA, spanning 36 bases read in frame from base 1. Trimming takes 3 bases from V and 9 bases from J, and the germline ends sit 10 bases apart.